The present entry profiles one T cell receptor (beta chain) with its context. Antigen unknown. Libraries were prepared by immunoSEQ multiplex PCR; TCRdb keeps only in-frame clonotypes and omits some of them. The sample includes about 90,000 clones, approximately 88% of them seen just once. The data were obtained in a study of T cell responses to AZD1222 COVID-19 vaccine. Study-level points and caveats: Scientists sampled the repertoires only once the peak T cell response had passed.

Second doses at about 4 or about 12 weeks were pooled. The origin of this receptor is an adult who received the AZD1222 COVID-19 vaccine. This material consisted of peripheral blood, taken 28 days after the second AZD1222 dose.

CDR3 nucleotide sequence: TGTGCCAGCAGTTACTCAGGGCTCGTGAGAAATTCACCCCTCCACTTT. This sequence encodes CASSYSGLVRNSPLHF. This chain connects TRBV6-5 to TRBJ1-6; unclear D gene. The ends were cut back, 0 bases at V and 7 bases at J, with 13 bases in the middle. CDR3 length: 16 residues. Germline CDR1 MNHEY, CDR2 SVGAGI.